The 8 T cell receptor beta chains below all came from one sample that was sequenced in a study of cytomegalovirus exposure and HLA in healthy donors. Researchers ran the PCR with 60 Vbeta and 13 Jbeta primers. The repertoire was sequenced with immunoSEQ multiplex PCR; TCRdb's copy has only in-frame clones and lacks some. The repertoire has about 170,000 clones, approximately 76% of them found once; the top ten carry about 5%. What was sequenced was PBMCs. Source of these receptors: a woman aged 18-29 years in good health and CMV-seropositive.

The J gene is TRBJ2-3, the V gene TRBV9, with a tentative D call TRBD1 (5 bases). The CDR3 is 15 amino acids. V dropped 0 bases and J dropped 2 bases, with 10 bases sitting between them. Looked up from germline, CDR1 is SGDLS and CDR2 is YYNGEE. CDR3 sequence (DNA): TGTGCCAGCAGCGTAGTTGCAGGGTTCACAGATACGCAGTATTTT. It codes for CASSVVAGFTDTQYF.

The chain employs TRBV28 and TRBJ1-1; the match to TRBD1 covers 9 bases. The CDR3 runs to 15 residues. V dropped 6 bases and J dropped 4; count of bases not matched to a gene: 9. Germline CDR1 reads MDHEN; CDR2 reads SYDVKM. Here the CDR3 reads CASRTNRGRITEAFF. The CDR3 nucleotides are TGTGCCAGCAGGACAAACAGGGGGCGGATCACTGAAGCTTTCTTT.

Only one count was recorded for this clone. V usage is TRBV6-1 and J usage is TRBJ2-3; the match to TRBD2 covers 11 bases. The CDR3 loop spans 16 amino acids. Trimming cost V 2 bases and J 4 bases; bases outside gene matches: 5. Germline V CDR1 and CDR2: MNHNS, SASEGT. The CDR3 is CASSETSGGGADTQYF. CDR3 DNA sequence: TGTGCCAGCAGTGAAACTAGCGGGGGCGGAGCAGATACGCAGTATTTT.

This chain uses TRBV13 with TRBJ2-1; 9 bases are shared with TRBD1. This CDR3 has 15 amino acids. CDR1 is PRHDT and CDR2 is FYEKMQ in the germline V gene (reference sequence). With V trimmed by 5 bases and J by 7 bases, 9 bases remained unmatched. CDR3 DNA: TGTGCCAGCAGCATCGGGGGACAGGGCTGGAATGAGCAGTTCTTC. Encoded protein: CASSIGGQGWNEQFF.

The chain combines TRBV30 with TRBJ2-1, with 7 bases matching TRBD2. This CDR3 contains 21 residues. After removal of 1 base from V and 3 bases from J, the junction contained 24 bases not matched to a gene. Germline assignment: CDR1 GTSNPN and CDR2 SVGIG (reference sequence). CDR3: CAWSGAVGSSGVPRDYNEQFF. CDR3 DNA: TGTGCCTGGAGTGGGGCAGTCGGATCGAGCGGGGTACCGAGGGACTACAATGAGCAGTTCTTC.

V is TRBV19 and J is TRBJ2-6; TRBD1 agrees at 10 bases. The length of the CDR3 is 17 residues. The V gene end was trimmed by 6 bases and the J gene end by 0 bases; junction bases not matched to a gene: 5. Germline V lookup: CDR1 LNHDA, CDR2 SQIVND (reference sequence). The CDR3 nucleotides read TGTGCCAGTAGATCCGGGACAGGGGTCTCTGGGGCCAACGTCCTGACTTTC. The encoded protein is CASRSGTGVSGANVLTF.

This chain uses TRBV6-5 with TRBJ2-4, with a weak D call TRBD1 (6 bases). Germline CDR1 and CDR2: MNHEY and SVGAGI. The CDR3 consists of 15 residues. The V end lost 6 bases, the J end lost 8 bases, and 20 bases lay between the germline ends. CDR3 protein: CASSLAKGGGYIQYF. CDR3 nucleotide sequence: TGTGCCAGCAGCCTCGCTAAAGGGGGTGGATACATTCAGTACTTC.

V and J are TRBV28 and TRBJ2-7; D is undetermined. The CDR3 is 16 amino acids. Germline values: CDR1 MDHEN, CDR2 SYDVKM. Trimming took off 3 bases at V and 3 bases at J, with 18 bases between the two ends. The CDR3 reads CASSFGPGNWYYEQYF. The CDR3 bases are TGTGCCAGCAGTTTTGGTCCAGGCAACTGGTACTACGAGCAGTACTTC.